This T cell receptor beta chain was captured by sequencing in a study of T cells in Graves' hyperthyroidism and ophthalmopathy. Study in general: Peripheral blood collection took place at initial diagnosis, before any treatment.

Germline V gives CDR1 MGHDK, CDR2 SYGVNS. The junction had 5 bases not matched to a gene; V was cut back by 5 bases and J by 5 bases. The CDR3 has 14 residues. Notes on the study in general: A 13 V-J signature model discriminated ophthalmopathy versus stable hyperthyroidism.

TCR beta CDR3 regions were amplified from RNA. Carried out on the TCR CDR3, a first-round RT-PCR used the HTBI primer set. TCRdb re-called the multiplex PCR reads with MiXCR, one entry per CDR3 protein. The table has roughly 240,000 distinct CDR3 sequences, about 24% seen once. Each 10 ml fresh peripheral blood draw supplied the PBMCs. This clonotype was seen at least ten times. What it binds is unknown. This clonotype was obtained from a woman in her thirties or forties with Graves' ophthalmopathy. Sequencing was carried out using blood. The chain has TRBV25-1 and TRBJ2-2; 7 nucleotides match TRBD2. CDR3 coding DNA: TGTGCCAGCAGTTCCCTGGGGGGGACCGGGGAGCTGTTTTTT. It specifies CASSSLGGTGELFF.